These 28 T cell receptor beta chains came from one sample sequenced in a study of tumor and adjacent non-tumor tissue in lung cancer. No cell sorting was done before RNA was extracted from the tissue. This non-tumor lung sample came from over 3 cm beyond the tumor edge. Three rounds of nested PCR, following a modified ARM-PCR protocol, produced the TCRbeta library. TCRdb independently ran MiXCR on the multiplex PCR reads; one entry per CDR3 protein. The sample carries 75,000 to 90,000 distinct CDR3 sequences, 76% recorded once. The specimen was distant non-tumor lung tissue. These TCRs come from a woman in her forties or fifties with non-small cell lung cancer.

Notes on this clonotype: One end of the junction fails to match germline, which may point to a read error. The rearrangement uses TRBV12-3 or TRBV12-4 and TRBJ2-6; D possibly corresponds to TRBD2 (5 bases). This CDR3 has 17 residues. Written as DNA, the CDR3 is TGTGCCAGTAGTTTACGCCTGGGGAGCTCTGAGGCCAACGTCCTGACTTTC. Translated: CASSLRLGSSEANVLTF.

This clonotype was seen a few times. A clone one base away is much larger, so this may be a read error. The rearrangement links TRBV30 to TRBJ2-2; TRBD1 matches 8 bases. Per germline, CDR1 GTSNPN and CDR2 SVGIG (reference sequence). Germline trimming cut 8 bases from V and 6 bases from J; bases unmatched to any gene: 8. CDR3 length: 13 amino acids. CDR3 in amino acids: CARNGQGPGELFF. CDR3 sequence (DNA): TGTGCCCGGAACGGACAGGGACCCGGGGAGCTGTTTTTT.

A word on this clonotype: A read error may produce the germline difference seen at one junction end. The rearrangement uses TRBV6-2 or TRBV6-3 and TRBJ1-1; the D is unclear. Germline CDR1 MNHEY, CDR2 SVGEGT. The CDR3 is 19 residues long. CDR3 amino acids: CASSYSLLNPLKMNIEAFF. CDR3 nucleotide sequence: TGTGCCAGCAGTTACTCCTTACTCAACCCGCTGAAGATGAACATTGAAGCTTTCTTT.

This clonotype occurred many times. This sequence joins TRBV12-3 or TRBV12-4 and TRBJ2-6; D uncertain. Trimming pared 7 bases from V and 0 bases from J, leaving 4 bases between. The CDR3 spans 13 residues. The CDR3 region is CASKNSGANVLTF. CDR3 bases: TGTGCCAGCAAAAACTCTGGGGCCAACGTCCTGACTTTC.

In regard to this clonotype: One end of the junction does not line up with germline, which may come from a read error. DNA of the CDR3: TGTGCCAGTAGCTTAGAGTACGGGGGGGTCCAGCATTTT. This translates into CASSLEYGGVQHF. The chain combines TRBV11-2 with TRBJ1-5; D might be TRBD1 (5 bases). Germline V gene lookup returns CDR1 SGHAT and CDR2 FQNNGV. The CDR3 spans 13 residues.

The V call is TRBV20-1, the J call TRBJ1-1; D gene ambiguous. Germline V CDR1 and CDR2: DFQATT, SNEGSKA (reference sequence). CDR3 length: 14 amino acids. The V and J ends lost 0 bases and 7 bases respectively, with 15 bases between them. CDR3 in amino acids: CSARDIGTGGEAFF. The CDR3 DNA is TGCAGTGCTAGAGATATTGGAACGGGAGGTGAAGCTTTCTTT.

On this clonotype itself: This may be a read error, as it is one base from a much larger clone. The rearrangement links TRBV30 to TRBJ2-1; tentatively, D is TRBD2 (6 bases). V lost 5 bases and J 2 bases, leaving 10 bases between the germline ends. The germline V gene has CDR1 GTSNPN and CDR2 SVGIG (reference sequence). The CDR3 length is 13 residues. CDR3 sequence reads: CAWGGIAYNEQFF. The CDR3 nucleotides read TGTGCCTGGGGCGGGATTGCCTACAATGAGCAGTTCTTC.

This clonotype was seen only once. This chain uses TRBV6-6 with TRBJ2-5; D gene uncertain. V was pared by 5 bases and J by 9 bases, with 22 bases between. The CDR3 loop spans 15 amino acids. Germline V gives CDR1 MNHNY, CDR2 SVGAGI (reference sequence). The CDR3 coding sequence is TGTGCCAGCAGTCCCCCGGACCCAACTGGGGTGGCCCAGTACTTC. As protein: CASSPPDPTGVAQYF.

On this clonotype itself: At one end, the junction sequence differs from germline, possibly due to a read error. For the CDR3, the DNA is TGTGTCAGCAGCTTAGAGCCGGGGGCGTACACTGAAGCTCTCTTT. The encoded protein is CVSSLEPGAYTEALF. V usage is TRBV11-2 and J usage is TRBJ1-1; D might be TRBD1 (6 bases). This CDR3 is 15 amino acids long. The germline V gene has CDR1 SGHAT and CDR2 FQNNGV.

This clonotype was recorded at least ten times. The CDR3: CSVDSGQGAKNEQYF. The CDR3 DNA sequence: TGCAGCGTTGATTCAGGGCAGGGGGCGAAGAACGAGCAGTACTTC. The chain links TRBV29-1 to TRBJ2-7; 8 bases line up with TRBD1. The germline V gene has CDR1 SQVTM and CDR2 ANQGSEA. This CDR3 spans 15 amino acids. Trimming took 3 bases from V and 5 from J; bases not matched to a gene: 12.

V and J are TRBV6-1 and TRBJ1-5, with D maybe TRBD1 (5 bases). The CDR3 contains 18 residues. V was shortened by 10 bases and J by 0 bases, with 25 bases between the two germline ends. CDR1 MNHNS and CDR2 SASEGT come from the germline V gene. The chain's CDR3 is CATSTQGAAGYSNQPQHF. The CDR3 nucleotides are TGTGCCACCTCGACTCAGGGTGCCGCGGGGTATAGCAATCAGCCCCAGCATTTT.

A word on this clonotype: Given the absence of the conserved phenylalanine or tryptophan at the CDR3 end, a read error is likely. The chain couples TRBV5-1 to TRBJ2-1; D call uncertain. Per germline, CDR1 SGHRS and CDR2 YFSETQ. The V and J ends lost 0 bases and 11 bases respectively, with 12 bases between them. The CDR3 has 13 amino acids. As DNA, the CDR3 is TGCGCCAGCAGCTTGGAGGGTCTGGCTAAGCAGTTCCTC. This encodes CASSLEGLAKQFL.

This clonotype came up once. The chain recombines TRBV20-1 with TRBJ2-2, with a tentative D call TRBD1 (5 bases). The CDR3 has 14 residues. CDR1 DFQATT and CDR2 SNEGSKA come from the germline V gene (reference sequence). Trimming left V 4 bases short and J 5 bases short, with 14 bases between. The CDR3 bases are TGCAGTGCTATAACGGACAAGGCGACCGGGGAGCTGTTTTTT. Its protein is CSAITDKATGELFF.

This clonotype was counted only a few times. This may stem from a read error, because a much larger clone lies one nucleotide away. This chain uses TRBV5-6 with TRBJ2-5, with TRBD2 matching over 9 bases. This CDR3 comprises 16 residues. J lost 2 bases, V lost 3 bases, and 8 bases had no gene match. Germline V CDR1 and CDR2: SGHDT, YYEEEE. The CDR3 loop reads CASSSSSTSGQETQYF. The DNA of the CDR3 is TGTGCCAGCAGCTCATCGTCGACTAGCGGTCAAGAGACCCAGTACTTC.

With respect to this clonotype: This CDR3 is missing its conserved last phenylalanine or tryptophan, likely due to a read error. The chain has TRBV4-1 and TRBJ2-1; possibly TRBD2 for D (5 bases). There are 14 residues in the CDR3. Trimming removed 7 bases at V and 4 bases at J, with 14 bases between. Germline V gene data show CDR1 as MGHRA and CDR2 as YSYEKL. The CDR3 nucleotides read TGCGCCAGCAACCCCGAGCCGGGGTACAATGAGCAGTTCCTC. Translation: CASNPEPGYNEQFL.

The chain couples TRBV25-1 to TRBJ1-2; TRBD1 agrees at 11 bases. In germline, CDR1 is MGHDK, CDR2 SYGVNS. The CDR3 runs 18 residues. The V gene end was trimmed by 5 bases and the J gene end by 7 bases; junction bases not matched to a gene: 18. CDR3 sequence reads: CASSSPWDRGAEGCGYTF. The DNA of the CDR3 is TGTGCCAGCAGTTCTCCGTGGGACAGGGGGGCGGAAGGGTGTGGCTACACCTTC.

A word on this clonotype: A read error may produce the germline difference seen at one junction end. The chain employs TRBV5-4 and TRBJ1-2; D may be TRBD1 (5 bases). This CDR3 has 17 residues. Germline V gene data show CDR1 as SGHNT and CDR2 as YYREEE (reference sequence). CDR3 sequence (DNA): TGTGTCAGCACCTTGGGGGGGGAGGGCCAAGCTAACTATGGCTACACCTTC. It specifies CVSTLGGEGQANYGYTF. Complete variable domain (other parts from reference TRBV5-4 and TRBJ1-2): ETGVTQSPTHLIKTRGQQVTLRCSSQSGHNTVSWYQQALGQGPQFIFQYYREEENGRGNFPPRFSGLQFPNYSSELNVNALELDDSALYLCVSTLGGEGQANYGYTFGSGTRLTVV.

The V call is TRBV10-3, the J call TRBJ2-1; the match to TRBD2 covers 14 bases. From germline, CDR1 is ENHRY and CDR2 SYGVKD. The CDR3 extends over 15 amino acids. Losses at the gene ends were 4 bases for V and 6 bases for J; bases not matched to a gene: 2. The CDR3 DNA reads TGTGCCATCAGTGGGACTAGCGGGGGGTCCAATGAGCAGTTCTTC. The encoded protein is CAISGTSGGSNEQFF.

Of note for this clonotype: The junction departs from the called germline gene at one end, perhaps through a read error. The chain employs TRBV4-1 and TRBJ2-2; tentative D call: TRBD2 (6 bases). This CDR3 is 15 amino acids long. Germline V gives CDR1 MGHRA, CDR2 YSYEKL. The CDR3 protein is CASSQLASLTRELFF. The CDR3 nucleotides are TGCGCCAGCAGCCAACTAGCGAGCCTCACCAGGGAGCTGTTTTTT.

This clonotype came up a few times. A much bigger clone sits one base away, suggesting this may be a read error. The chain employs TRBV7-9 and TRBJ2-2; possible D gene TRBD1, 7 bases. The CDR3 has 13 amino acids. Germline assignment: CDR1 SEHNR and CDR2 FQNEAQ (reference sequence). DNA of the CDR3: TGTACCAGCAGGGGGGAAGGTGCCGGGGAGCTGTTTTTT. This encodes CTSRGEGAGELFF. The whole variable domain, filled in from reference TRBV7-9 and TRBJ2-2, reads DTGVSQNPRHKITKRGQNVTFRCDPISEHNRLYWYRQTLGQGPEFLTYFQNEAQLEKSRLLSDRFSAERPKGSFSTLEIQRTEQGDSAMYLCTSRGEGAGELFFGEGSRLTVL.

This clonotype was found a few times. The chain recombines TRBV7-9 with TRBJ1-1; the D is unclear. CDR3 length equals 11 residues. CDR1 and CDR2 from the germline V gene are SEHNR and FQNEAQ (reference sequence). With 3 bases removed from V and 3 bases from J, the gap between germline ends came to 2 bases. CDR3 sequence (DNA): TGTGCCAGCAGCTTCGACACTGAAGCTTTCTTT. Its protein is CASSFDTEAFF.

This clonotype was found a few times. This sequence joins TRBV20-1 and TRBJ2-7; D could derive from TRBD1 or TRBD2 (7 bases each). CDR3 length: 15 residues. Germline CDR1 DFQATT, CDR2 SNEGSKA (reference sequence). V lost 1 base, J lost 5 bases, and 18 bases lay in between. The CDR3 sequence is CSARGPGRGLDEQYF. In DNA form, the CDR3 reads TGCAGTGCTAGAGGCCCGGGGAGGGGGCTGGACGAGCAGTACTTC.

As for this clonotype: A much larger clone is a single base away; this may be a read error. J is TRBJ1-1 and V is TRBV4-1, with a possible D match to TRBD1 (6 bases). Looked up from germline, CDR1 is MGHRA and CDR2 is YSYEKL. The CDR3 covers 16 residues. This CDR3 is CASTQGLRDISFEAFF. The CDR3 DNA follows: TGCGCCAGCACCCAAGGATTGAGGGACATCTCCTTTGAAGCTTTCTTT.

A word on this clonotype: Likely a read error: the CDR3 ends without its conserved phenylalanine or tryptophan. The chain couples TRBV11-2 to TRBJ1-6; D unclear. Germline V lookup: CDR1 SGHAT, CDR2 FQNNGV. The CDR3 extends over 15 amino acids. The CDR3 here is CASSLESGSSSPLHS. In DNA, the CDR3 is TGTGCTAGCAGCTTAGAGTCTGGCAGCAGTTCACCCCTCCACTCT.

This clonotype was recorded a few times. This may come from a read error, since a much larger clone is one base off. The chain recombines TRBV6-1 with TRBJ1-2; no definite D call. CDR1 and CDR2 from the germline V gene are MNHNS and SASEGT. This CDR3 is 11 amino acids long. CDR3 in DNA: TGTACCAGCAGTGAAATAGGGGGCTACACCTTC. This codes for CTSSEIGGYTF.

For this clonotype: Since the CDR3 does not end with the conserved phenylalanine or tryptophan, this likely comes from a read error. The chain couples TRBV29-1 to TRBJ1-3; a weak D match, TRBD1 (6 bases). Per germline, CDR1 SQVTM and CDR2 ANQGSEA. The length of the CDR3 is 14 residues. The DNA for the CDR3 is TGCAGTGTCACCGGGGGGGCGAACGGAAAGACCATATATCTT. Its translation is CSVTGGANGKTIYL.

This clonotype was found once. This likely comes from a read error, as the CDR3 has no conserved phenylalanine or tryptophan at its end. The chain combines TRBV11-2 with TRBJ2-7; 9 bases are shared with TRBD1. Trimming at V came to 5 bases and at J to 3 bases, leaving 8 bases not matched to a gene. CDR3 length: 15 residues. Germline loops: CDR1 SGHAT, CDR2 FQNNGV. For the CDR3, the DNA is TGTGCCAGCAGCACCGGGACAGGGCGCTGCTACGAGCAGTACATC. It yields the protein CASSTGTGRCYEQYI.

This clonotype showed up many times. The rearrangement links TRBV10-3 to TRBJ2-5; no clear D. The CDR3 extends over 14 amino acids. Per germline, CDR1 ENHRY and CDR2 SYGVKD. This CDR3 is CATAASRDQETQYF. Written as DNA, the CDR3 is TGTGCAACTGCAGCGTCAAGGGACCAAGAGACCCAGTACTTC.